These 32 T cell receptor beta chains came from one sample sequenced in a study of CD8 T cells in ankylosing spondylitis. Findings of the study overall: There was a TCR beta motif, made of eight highly homologous variants, that appeared characteristic of ankylosing spondylitis blood.

Via MiXCR, TCRdb re-called the 5' RACE reads, giving one row per CDR3 protein. The sample records about 500,000 distinct CDR3 sequences, roughly 13% being singletons. No antigens are known for them. The sequenced sample was blood, either unsorted or a sorted T cell fraction (not recorded which). The receptors here all came from a male donor with ankylosing spondylitis.

This clonotype has a single count. The V and J genes are TRBV11-3 and TRBJ2-2; D remains unclear. The CDR3 extends over 14 amino acids. Trimming removed 3 bases from V and 4 bases from J, with 9 bases in between. Germline-derived CDR1 and CDR2 are SGHNT and YENEEA. CDR3 residues: CASSFGPSTGELFF. The CDR3 nucleotides read TGTGCCAGCAGCTTTGGTCCTAGCACCGGGGAGCTGTTTTTT.

This clonotype has more than one count but fewer than ten. The chain recombines TRBV9 with TRBJ1-2; D remains ambiguous. The germline V and J ends were trimmed by 0 bases and 4 bases, with 7 bases remaining between them. This CDR3 spans 13 amino acids. The germline gives CDR1 SGDLS, CDR2 YYNGEE. In DNA, the CDR3 is TGTGCCAGCAGCGTAGATCAGAGCTATGGCTACACCTTC. Translation: CASSVDQSYGYTF.

The chain combines TRBV20-1 with TRBJ1-1; D unclear. CDR1 is DFQATT, CDR2 SNEGSKA, per germline (reference sequence). CDR3 length equals 11 residues. V was pared by 4 bases and J by 14 bases, with 17 bases between. The CDR3 is CSATTGPLSFF. The CDR3, as DNA: TGCAGTGCTACGACCGGGCCCTTATCGTTCTTT.

This chain connects TRBV5-6 to TRBJ2-1; no firm D call. The germline gives CDR1 SGHDT, CDR2 YYEEEE. Deletions cut 3 bases from V and 5 bases from J, with 12 bases between. The CDR3 extends over 14 amino acids. This CDR3 is CASSWSPVDNEQFF. In DNA, the CDR3 is TGTGCCAGCAGCTGGTCCCCCGTTGACAATGAGCAGTTCTTC.

The V gene is TRBV7-2, the J gene TRBJ1-1, with TRBD1 matching over 10 bases. V lost 4 bases and J lost 4; bases outside the gene matches: 3. The germline gives CDR1 SGHTA, CDR2 FQGNSA. This CDR3 has 14 amino acids. CDR3 sequence reads: CASSSGTGATEAFF. The DNA of the CDR3 is TGTGCCAGCAGCTCGGGGACAGGGGCCACTGAAGCTTTCTTT.

A few counts support this clonotype. The rearrangement joins TRBV24-1 to TRBJ2-5, with 9 bases that match TRBD1. The CDR3 runs to 13 residues. V lost 7 bases and J lost 4; bases outside the gene matches: 3. Looked up from germline, CDR1 is KGHDR and CDR2 is SFDVKD. In DNA, the CDR3 is TGTGCCACCAGCATGACAGGGGGAGAGACCCAGTACTTC. Translated, it gives CATSMTGGETQYF.

This clonotype occurred a few times. The chain uses TRBV30 and TRBJ2-1; D might be TRBD1 (5 bases). This CDR3 spans 12 amino acids. Trimming removed 5 bases at V and 7 bases at J, with 12 bases between. Germline-derived CDR1 and CDR2 are GTSNPN and SVGIG (reference sequence). The CDR3 sequence is CAWGLQGNEQFF. The DNA of the CDR3 is TGTGCCTGGGGCCTCCAGGGAAATGAGCAGTTCTTC.

This clonotype was recorded a few times. The rearrangement uses TRBV3-1 and TRBJ2-4; D not certain. Germline CDR1 LGHDT, CDR2 YNNKEL (reference sequence). The CDR3 is 14 amino acids. With 8 bases removed from V and 4 bases from J, the gap between germline ends came to 15 bases. The CDR3 sequence is CASASEVGKNIQYF. For the CDR3, the DNA is TGTGCCAGCGCCAGCGAGGTGGGGAAAAACATTCAGTACTTC.

The chain couples TRBV5-1 to TRBJ2-3; D remains unclear. The ends were cut back, 4 bases at V and 2 bases at J, with 20 bases in the middle. The CDR3 consists of 17 residues. The germline V gene has CDR1 SGHRS and CDR2 YFSETQ. This CDR3 is CASSLSKNLDHTDTQYF. CDR3 sequence (DNA): TGCGCCAGCAGCCTCTCCAAGAACCTAGACCACACAGATACGCAGTATTTT.

This clonotype was observed a handful of times. The J gene is TRBJ2-7, the V gene TRBV6-2 or TRBV6-3; the match to TRBD1 covers 7 bases. Losses at the gene ends were 4 bases for V and 2 bases for J; bases not matched to a gene: 8. This CDR3 region has 15 residues. The germline V gene encodes CDR1 MNHEY and CDR2 SVGEGT. The CDR3: CASSSPGTAAYEQYV. The CDR3 DNA follows: TGTGCCAGCAGTTCTCCCGGGACAGCAGCCTACGAGCAGTACGTC.

The sample holds one count of this clonotype. The rearrangement uses TRBV12-3 or TRBV12-4 and TRBJ1-1; 11 bases are a match to TRBD1. V was clipped by 5 bases and J by 11 bases; unmatched bases: 7. The CDR3 length is 13 residues. In DNA form, the CDR3 reads TGTGCCAGCAGTCCCGCCGGGACAGGGGGGGCTTTCTTT. This encodes CASSPAGTGGAFF.

This clonotype was picked up a small number of times. The chain recombines TRBV24-1 with TRBJ2-7; D remains unclear. The CDR3 sequence is 12 residues long. Germline-derived CDR1 and CDR2 are KGHDR and SFDVKD. Trimming removed 2 bases at V and 10 bases at J, with 11 bases between. The CDR3 sequence: CATSDWAGRQYF. In nucleotides, the CDR3 is TGTGCCACCAGTGATTGGGCAGGACGACAGTACTTC.

In this sample, this clonotype turned up a few times. The chain carries TRBV5-1 and TRBJ2-1, with TRBD2 matching 7 bases. The junction had 10 bases not matched to a gene; V was cut back by 1 base and J by 9 bases. Germline CDR1 and CDR2: SGHRS and YFSETQ. This CDR3 contains 15 residues. The CDR3 here is CASSLNAGTTGEQFF. The DNA for the CDR3 is TGCGCCAGCAGCTTGAACGCCGGGACTACAGGTGAGCAGTTCTTC.

The V call is TRBV3-1, the J call TRBJ2-5; TRBD2 matches at 7 bases. CDR3 size: 16 residues. The ends lost 3 bases at V and 5 bases at J; junction bases unmatched: 12. Germline lookup yields CDR1 LGHDT and CDR2 YNNKEL (reference sequence). In DNA form, the CDR3 reads TGTGCCAGCAGCCATGGCCGAGCGGGATCGAGGGAGACCCAGTACTTC. Translated: CASSHGRAGSRETQYF.

This clonotype was seen a handful of times. The genes are TRBV7-2 and TRBJ2-3; the match to TRBD2 covers 10 bases. The CDR3 consists of 16 residues. In germline, CDR1 is SGHTA, CDR2 FQGNSA. Unmatched junction bases numbered 5, after V lost 1 base and J lost 4 bases. The CDR3 spells CASSLVASGSADTQYF. The DNA for the CDR3 is TGTGCCAGCAGCTTAGTCGCTAGCGGGAGCGCAGATACGCAGTATTTT.

Only a few counts were recorded for this clonotype. The J gene is TRBJ1-3, the V gene TRBV20-1, with D uncertain. The CDR3 runs to 15 residues. The V end lost 3 bases, the J end lost 0 bases, and 12 bases lay between the germline ends. Per germline, CDR1 DFQATT and CDR2 SNEGSKA (reference sequence). The CDR3 DNA sequence: TGCAGTGCTAGGGTAGCATCGAACTCTGGAAACACCATATATTTT. Its translation is CSARVASNSGNTIYF.

This clonotype has at least ten counts. The V call is TRBV7-8, the J call TRBJ2-7; D remains ambiguous. The CDR3 has 13 residues. CDR1 is SGHVS, CDR2 FQNEAQ, per germline. V was trimmed by 1 base and J by 2 bases, leaving 6 bases between them. CDR3 nucleotide sequence: TGTGCCAGCAGCTTAGGGCGAACCTACGAGCAGTACGTC. This encodes CASSLGRTYEQYV.

In its sample, this clonotype was seen a few times. This chain uses TRBV20-1 with TRBJ2-3; 12 bases are shared with TRBD2. With V trimmed by 2 bases and J by 6 bases, 15 bases remained unmatched. The germline gives CDR1 DFQATT, CDR2 SNEGSKA (reference sequence). The CDR3 extends over 18 amino acids. The CDR3 region is CSARNPRTTSGSGDTQYF. DNA of the CDR3: TGCAGTGCTAGAAATCCGCGAACGACTAGCGGGAGCGGGGATACGCAGTATTTT.

This clonotype was observed a few times. The chain combines TRBV29-1 with TRBJ2-2; 13 bases map to TRBD2. Unmatched junction bases numbered 3, after V lost 6 bases and J lost 8 bases. From germline, CDR1 is SQVTM and CDR2 ANQGSEA. This CDR3 has 13 residues. The CDR3 protein is CSVGTSGKGELFF. In DNA, the CDR3 is TGCAGCGTCGGGACTAGCGGGAAGGGGGAGCTGTTTTTT.

This clonotype was detected many times. The J gene is TRBJ1-2, the V gene TRBV29-1; 8 bases line up with TRBD1. Trimming at V came to 6 bases and at J to 1 base, leaving 4 bases not matched to a gene. The CDR3 length is 13 residues. CDR1 and CDR2 from the germline V gene are SQVTM and ANQGSEA. DNA for the CDR3: TGCAGCGTGGGACAGGAATTTAACTATGGCTACACCTTC. Protein product: CSVGQEFNYGYTF. The complete variable domain, with remaining parts taken from reference TRBV29-1 and TRBJ1-2, reads SAVISQKPSRDICQRGTSLTIQCQVDSQVTMMFWYRQQPGQSLTLIATANQGSEATYESGFVIDKFPISRPNLTFSTLTVSNMSPEDSSIYLCSVGQEFNYGYTFGSGTRLTVV.

V is TRBV2 and J is TRBJ1-1; D may be TRBD1 (5 bases). This CDR3 contains 12 residues. The ends were cut back, 5 bases at V and 7 bases at J, with 11 bases in the middle. Germline CDR1 is SNHLY and CDR2 is FYNNEI. The CDR3 DNA sequence: TGTGCCAGCAGTCCCGTGGGGGTTGAAGCTTTCTTT. This translates into CASSPVGVEAFF.

This clonotype was found a few times. This chain links TRBV7-8 with TRBJ2-7; D is perhaps TRBD2 (7 bases). The CDR3 runs 14 residues. V was shortened by 1 base and J by 5 bases, with 12 bases between the two germline ends. In germline, CDR1 is SGHVS, CDR2 FQNEAQ. This CDR3 reads CASSLVGGRNEQYF. CDR3 in DNA: TGTGCCAGCAGCTTAGTCGGGGGGCGTAACGAGCAGTACTTC.

In its sample, this clonotype was seen a few times. V and J are TRBV12-3 or TRBV12-4 and TRBJ1-4; 7 bases align to TRBD1. The CDR3 is made up of 15 amino acids. The V and J ends lost 6 bases and 4 bases, in that order; junction bases with no gene match: 8. CDR3 nucleotide sequence: TGTGCCAGCAGCCTTGACAGGGCGCTTAATGAAAAACTGTTTTTT. Translation: CASSLDRALNEKLFF.

This clonotype was detected ten times or more. The rearrangement joins TRBV7-2 to TRBJ2-7; D ambiguous. Trimming left V 1 base short and J 6 bases short, with 10 bases between. The CDR3 sequence is 13 residues long. Per germline, CDR1 SGHTA and CDR2 FQGNSA. CDR3 bases: TGTGCCAGCAGCTTAGGGCGCGGCAGCGAGCAGTACTTC. Residues: CASSLGRGSEQYF.

The chain carries TRBV6-2 or TRBV6-3 and TRBJ2-7; 9 nucleotides align to TRBD2. Per germline, CDR1 MNHEY and CDR2 SVGEGT. The CDR3 runs to 12 residues. V dropped 5 bases and J dropped 7; count of bases not matched to a gene: 3. CDR3 region: CASSMAGGEQYV. For the CDR3, the DNA is TGTGCCAGCAGTATGGCGGGAGGGGAGCAGTACGTC.

This clonotype was seen a few times. The rearrangement uses TRBV5-1 and TRBJ2-7; TRBD1 matches at 11 bases. V shed 4 bases and J 2 bases; nucleotides not matched to a gene: 5. This CDR3 spans 15 amino acids. Germline lookup yields CDR1 SGHRS and CDR2 YFSETQ. The CDR3 spells CASSLGQGAAYEQYV. DNA for the CDR3: TGCGCCAGCAGCCTAGGACAGGGGGCCGCCTACGAGCAGTACGTC.

Points on this clonotype: Sequence at one end of the junction differs from germline and may be a read error. This chain links TRBV12-3 or TRBV12-4 with TRBJ2-1; D perhaps matches TRBD1 (6 bases). CDR3 length: 13 residues. The CDR3 bases are TGTGCCAGCAGTTTGTTCAGGGACAATGAGCAGGTCTTC. Translated: CASSLFRDNEQVF.

The V and J genes are TRBV12-3 or TRBV12-4 and TRBJ2-2, with D maybe TRBD2 (5 bases). The CDR3 spans 17 residues. Trimming left V 7 bases short and J 5 bases short, with 23 bases between. DNA for the CDR3: TGTGCCAGCAACGTGAGAGGGTTAAGGACTCTGACCGGGGAGCTGTTTTTT. Protein product: CASNVRGLRTLTGELFF.

This chain uses TRBV20-1 with TRBJ1-4, with 9 bases fitting TRBD1. The germline CDR1 and CDR2 sequences are DFQATT and SNEGSKA (reference sequence). This CDR3 comprises 14 residues. The junction had 9 bases not matched to a gene; V was cut back by 5 bases and J by 8 bases. The CDR3 region is CSALWGQGKEKLFF. As DNA, the CDR3 is TGCAGTGCTCTATGGGGACAGGGCAAGGAAAAACTGTTTTTT.

This clonotype was counted only a few times. The chain uses TRBV5-7 and TRBJ2-1, with TRBD2 matching 11 bases. TRBV5-7 is filed as an ORF, its function uncertain. The CDR3 is 17 amino acids. V was clipped by 6 bases and J by 8 bases; unmatched bases: 16. CDR3 in amino acids: CASTQLGSGRAMDEQFF. The CDR3 DNA reads TGTGCCAGCACCCAACTAGGTAGCGGGAGGGCCATGGATGAGCAGTTCTTC.

This clonotype has more than one count but fewer than ten. The V gene is TRBV5-1, the J gene TRBJ1-4; D perhaps matches TRBD1 (6 bases). The V and J ends lost 3 bases and 4 bases respectively, with 10 bases between them. The CDR3 runs to 14 residues. CDR1 is SGHRS, CDR2 YFSETQ, per germline. In DNA, the CDR3 is TGCGCCAGCAGCTCCGGGACAAATAATGAAAAACTGTTTTTT. Translated: CASSSGTNNEKLFF.

V usage is TRBV29-1 and J usage is TRBJ2-2; D call uncertain. CDR1 and CDR2 from the germline V gene are SQVTM and ANQGSEA. The CDR3 consists of 12 residues. V was pared by 1 base and J by 5 bases, with 5 bases between. CDR3 sequence: CSVEGYTGELFF. The CDR3 nucleotides are TGCAGCGTTGAAGGATATACCGGGGAGCTGTTTTTT.